One and the same sample provided the 31 T cell receptor beta chains below, sequenced in a study of tumor-infiltrating lymphocytes in primary liver carcinoma. Using a constant-region primer together with ProtoScript II reverse transcriptase, TCR beta cDNA was made from about 500 ng of total RNA. Employing slightly modified ARM-PCR, three nested multiplex PCR rounds were run, and these gave rise to the TCR beta libraries. It was with TRBV1-TRBV30 forward primers and a C-beta reverse primer that the first two PCR rounds were run, at about 9 cycles each. From the multiplex PCR reads, TCRdb called clonotypes with MiXCR, one entry per CDR3 protein. This sample has fewer than 50,000 distinct CDR3 sequences; around 80% occur once, and the top ten carry around 41%. Both RNA and DNA were isolated together from around 20-30 mg of bulk tissue that had not been sorted. The sequenced sample consisted of tumor-adjacent normal liver tissue. These receptors were taken from a woman in her 30s with primary liver carcinoma and hepatitis B virus infection.

As for this clonotype: A much larger clone lies one base from this, so it may be a read error. The chain is built from TRBV7-2 and TRBJ2-3, with TRBD2 identical over 12 bases. The CDR3 length is 15 residues. Germline-derived CDR1 and CDR2 are SGHTA and FQGNSA. The CDR3 nucleotides read TGTGTCAGCAGCCCACGACTAGCGGGAGCGGACACGCAGTATTTT. Amino acids: CVSSPRLAGADTQYF.

This clonotype was seen more than once but under ten times. A much larger clone is a single base away; this may be a read error. The genes are TRBV7-9 and TRBJ1-4; unclear D gene. The CDR3 totals 15 residues. Germline V CDR1 and CDR2: SEHNR, FQNEAQ (reference sequence). This chain's CDR3 is CTSSPNPGTNEKLFF. The CDR3 DNA reads TGTACCAGCAGCCCAAACCCAGGAACTAATGAAAAACTGTTTTTT.

This clonotype has only one observation. The rearrangement joins TRBV12-3 or TRBV12-4 to TRBJ2-1, with D unclear. The CDR3 has 13 amino acids. V was shortened by 6 bases and J by 5 bases, with 11 bases between the two germline ends. CDR3 region: CASSMCNDNEQFF. For the CDR3, the DNA is TGTGCCAGCAGCATGTGTAACGACAATGAGCAGTTCTTC.

To note about this clonotype: This may be a read error: a much more frequent sequence differs by one nucleotide. The rearrangement links TRBV28 to TRBJ2-1; 7 bases fit TRBD1. The germline V gene has CDR1 MDHEN and CDR2 SYDVKM. This CDR3 spans 15 amino acids. CDR3 DNA: TGTCCCAGCAGTCGGACAGGTAGCTCCTACAATGAGCAGTTCTTC. The encoded protein is CPSSRTGSSYNEQFF.

As regards this clonotype: One junction end disagrees with the germline gene, perhaps due to a read error. The chain employs TRBV6-5 and TRBJ2-6; 12 positions agree with TRBD1. This CDR3 comprises 17 residues. Germline V gene lookup returns CDR1 MNHEY and CDR2 SVGAGI. CDR3 loop: CASKMGQGASGANLLTF. DNA of the CDR3: TGTGCCAGCAAGATGGGACAGGGGGCAAGTGGGGCCAACCTCCTGACTTTC.

About this clonotype itself: The junction does not match germline at one end; this may be a read error. V is TRBV12-3 or TRBV12-4 and J is TRBJ2-5; 13 nucleotides align to TRBD2. The CDR3 loop spans 17 amino acids. CDR3 sequence (DNA): TGTACCAGCTGTTTATCCGGGACTAGCGGGACGGTTCGGACCCAGTATTTC. Translating it yields CTSCLSGTSGTVRTQYF.

For this clonotype: One end of the junction fails to match germline, which may point to a read error. The chain employs TRBV11-1 and TRBJ2-1; D perhaps matches TRBD2 (5 bases). The CDR3 extends over 17 amino acids. Germline loops: CDR1 SGHAT, CDR2 FQDESV (reference sequence). The CDR3 is CANSLAAMVTGLNEQFF. The CDR3 DNA sequence: TGTGCCAACAGCTTAGCAGCCATGGTAACGGGGTTAAATGAGCAGTTCTTC.

The V gene is TRBV12-3 or TRBV12-4, the J gene TRBJ2-1; TRBD2 aligns across 11 bases. V trimming: 10 bases; J trimming: 11 bases; junction bases outside the gene matches: 16. The CDR3 has 15 residues. CDR3 loop: CATSMSGTSGLKQFF. In nucleotides, the CDR3 is TGTGCCACCAGCATGTCCGGGACTAGCGGACTTAAGCAGTTCTTC.

Note on this clonotype: The conserved phenylalanine or tryptophan is not found at the CDR3 terminus, so this likely reflects a read error. The CDR3 DNA is TGCAGCGTTGTTATAAGGGGAAACACTGATGCTTTCTTA. Translating it yields CSVVIRGNTDAFL. This chain joins TRBV29-1 and TRBJ1-1; perhaps TRBD1 as D (5 bases). CDR3 length: 13 amino acids. Germline V CDR1 and CDR2: SQVTM, ANQGSEA.

The V gene is TRBV11-1, the J gene TRBJ2-7; D unclear. V gave up 3 bases and J gave up 3 bases, with 3 bases separating them. The CDR3 has 11 residues. Germline CDR1 SGHAT, CDR2 FQDESV (reference sequence). In nucleotides, the CDR3 is TGTGCCAGCAGCTTGGACTACGAGCAGTACTTC. Translating it yields CASSLDYEQYF.

This clonotype was detected many times. V is TRBV29-1 and J is TRBJ2-6, with 7 bases lining up with TRBD2. Germline values: CDR1 SQVTM, CDR2 ANQGSEA. CDR3 size: 14 residues. The J segment lost 4 bases and the V segment lost 4 bases, leaving 4 bases of the junction unmatched. The CDR3 nucleotides read TGCAGCGTTGCCGGGGGGTCCGGGGCCAACGTCCTGACTTTC. It encodes CSVAGGSGANVLTF.

To note about this clonotype: A read error may produce the germline difference seen at one junction end. The chain recombines TRBV9 with TRBJ2-7; TRBD1 aligns across 7 bases. This CDR3 has 14 amino acids. The germline gives CDR1 SGDLS, CDR2 YYNGEE. The CDR3 reads CASSPQDRVDEQHF. CDR3 nucleotides: TGTGCCAGCAGCCCCCAAGACAGGGTGGACGAGCAGCACTTC.

This clonotype was detected many times. In DNA, the CDR3 is TGCGCCAGCAGCTTGGCCGGCAGTAATCAAGAGACCCAGTACTTC. It yields the protein CASSLAGSNQETQYF. The rearrangement links TRBV5-1 to TRBJ2-5; no clear D. Trimming removed 0 bases from V and 2 bases from J, with 11 bases in between. In germline, CDR1 is SGHRS, CDR2 YFSETQ. This CDR3 is 15 amino acids long.

At least ten counts were recorded for this clonotype. The genes are TRBV6-1 and TRBJ2-5, with TRBD2 matching over 7 bases. V was clipped by 8 bases and J by 5 bases; unmatched bases: 11. The CDR3 is 14 residues long. Germline CDR1 is MNHNS and CDR2 is SASEGT. CDR3 residues: CASSNNLGGETQYF. The CDR3 DNA reads as TGTGCCAGCTCCAATAACCTCGGGGGGGAGACCCAGTACTTC.

In regard to this clonotype: A read error may account for a junction end that differs from germline. The chain joins TRBV7-9 to TRBJ2-3, with TRBD1 matching 7 bases. CDR3 length: 16 residues. Germline V lookup: CDR1 SEHNR, CDR2 FQNEAQ (reference sequence). CDR3: CASSLERGQQEDTRYF. The CDR3 coding sequence is TGTGCCAGCAGCTTAGAAAGGGGACAGCAAGAGGATACGCGGTATTTT.

The table lists this clonotype with a few counts. A clone one base away is much larger, so this may be a read error. The V and J genes are TRBV7-9 and TRBJ2-3; D is uncertain. Germline V gene lookup returns CDR1 SEHNR and CDR2 FQNEAQ (reference sequence). The CDR3 covers 12 residues. CDR3: CAGRKTTDTQYF. For the CDR3, the DNA is TGTGCCGGCAGGAAAACGACAGATACGCAGTATTTT.

For this clonotype: A read error may be the cause here, since a much bigger clone is one base away. The chain carries TRBV28 and TRBJ2-7, with 7 nucleotides matching TRBD2. The germline gives CDR1 MDHEN, CDR2 SYDVKM. CDR3 length equals 15 residues. CDR3 in amino acids: CVSSFGLAAIYEQYF. CDR3 bases: TGTGTCAGCAGTTTTGGGCTAGCGGCAATCTACGAGCAGTACTTC.

Details on this clonotype: An end of the junction differs from the germline gene, which may be a read error. The CDR3 sequence is CANSFNTGELFF. CDR3 DNA: TGTGCCAACAGTTTTAACACCGGGGAGCTGTTTTTT. This rearrangement joins TRBV27 to TRBJ2-2; D not resolved. The CDR3 has 12 amino acids. The germline gives CDR1 MNHEY, CDR2 SMNVEV (reference sequence).

As concerns this clonotype: At one end, the junction sequence differs from germline, possibly due to a read error. The chain couples TRBV6-6 to TRBJ2-5; perhaps TRBD1 as D (6 bases). Looked up from germline, CDR1 is MNHNY and CDR2 is SVGAGI (reference sequence). The CDR3 spans 14 residues. The CDR3 coding sequence is TGTGCCGGCATGCTCCGGGACAACCAAGAGACCCGGTACTTC. Its translation: CAGMLRDNQETRYF.

This chain connects TRBV4-1 to TRBJ1-6, with 9 bases that match TRBD1. This CDR3 is 15 amino acids long. CDR1 and CDR2 (germline): MGHRA, YSYEKL. The DNA of the CDR3 is TGCGCTAACAGCTTGGACAGGGGAGGAAATTCACCCCTCCACTTT. Translation gives CANSLDRGGNSPLHF.

This clonotype is judged medium-sized (0.01 to 0.1%). The gene calls are TRBV5-6 and TRBJ2-5; weak D call: TRBD2 (6 bases). CDR1 and CDR2 (germline): SGHDT, YYEEEE. The CDR3 covers 13 residues. The germline V and J ends were trimmed by 7 bases and 5 bases, with 15 bases remaining between them. The CDR3: CASGETRWETQYF. The CDR3 bases are TGTGCCAGCGGAGAGACTAGATGGGAGACCCAGTACTTC.

V usage is TRBV11-2 and J usage is TRBJ2-7; 9 positions match TRBD2. From germline, CDR1 is SGHAT and CDR2 FQNNGV. The CDR3 runs to 16 residues. V trimming: 5 bases; J trimming: 10 bases; junction bases outside the gene matches: 18. The CDR3 loop is CASSASGRFSYNEQYF. The CDR3 nucleotides are TGTGCCAGCAGCGCAAGCGGGAGGTTCTCCTACAATGAACAGTACTTC.

In the case of this clonotype: It is likely a read error, because the conserved phenylalanine at the end of the CDR3 is missing. This chain connects TRBV4-2 to TRBJ1-1; D gene ambiguous. The germline V and J ends were trimmed by 4 bases and 3 bases, with 9 bases remaining between them. The germline V gene has CDR1 LGHNA and CDR2 YNFKEQ. There are 13 residues in the CDR3. CDR3: CASSLVRDTEAFI. The DNA for the CDR3 is TGTGCCAGCAGCCTAGTACGGGACACTGAAGCTTTCATT.

In the case of this clonotype: This CDR3 is missing its conserved last phenylalanine or tryptophan, likely due to a read error. The chain combines TRBV12-3 or TRBV12-4 with TRBJ2-1; D is perhaps TRBD2 (6 bases). V shed 8 bases and J shed 10 bases, with 12 bases lying between them. This CDR3 contains 11 residues. CDR3 DNA: TGTGCCAGCTGCCCGGGAGTAGAGCAGTTCCTC. As protein: CASCPGVEQFL.

The genes are TRBV5-1 and TRBJ1-2; the match to TRBD1 covers 11 bases. After removal of 7 bases from V and 7 bases from J, the junction contained 9 bases not matched to a gene. Germline assignment: CDR1 SGHRS and CDR2 YFSETQ. CDR3 length: 14 amino acids. CDR3 sequence: CASGLGTGGGGYTF. The CDR3 DNA sequence: TGCGCCAGCGGACTCGGGACAGGGGGTGGTGGCTACACCTTC.

About this clonotype itself: The junction departs from the called germline gene at one end, perhaps through a read error. This chain joins TRBV5-4 and TRBJ2-1, with 8 bases identical to TRBD2. Germline lookup yields CDR1 SGHNT and CDR2 YYREEE (reference sequence). This CDR3 region has 15 residues. CDR3 DNA sequence: TGTGCCAGCAGTTTGGGGACTAGGGGGGAGGATGAGCAGTTCTTC. Translating it yields CASSLGTRGEDEQFF.

By share, this clonotype ranks as medium-sized. The gene calls are TRBV29-1 and TRBJ2-5; D is unresolved. V lost 6 bases and J 5 bases, leaving 13 bases between the germline ends. This CDR3 is 12 amino acids long. CDR1 SQVTM and CDR2 ANQGSEA come from the germline V gene. CDR3 nucleotide sequence: TGCAGCGTAGACGGGCTAGGGGAGACCCAGTACTTC. Translation gives CSVDGLGETQYF. The full variable domain, its missing parts supplied by reference TRBV29-1 and TRBJ2-5, is SAVISQKPSRDICQRGTSLTIQCQVDSQVTMMFWYRQQPGQSLTLIATANQGSEATYESGFVIDKFPISRPNLTFSTLTVSNMSPEDSSIYLCSVDGLGETQYFGPGTRLLVL.

This chain links TRBV12-3 or TRBV12-4 with TRBJ1-4; 9 positions agree with TRBD1. The CDR3 sequence is 18 residues long. CDR3 coding DNA: TGTGTTAGCAGTTTGGGGGACAGGGTTTTCTATCCCAATGAAAAACTGTTTTTT. Translating gives CVSSLGDRVFYPNEKLFF.

This chain joins TRBV11-2 and TRBJ1-1; D gene unclear. Per germline, CDR1 SGHAT and CDR2 FQNNGV. This CDR3 comprises 13 residues. V was pared by 8 bases and J by 2 bases, with 12 bases between. In DNA, the CDR3 is TGTGCCAGCTTAAACCAAGGTAACACTGAAGCTTTCTTT. Translation gives CASLNQGNTEAFF.

Details on this clonotype: This may come from a read error, since a much larger clone is one base off. The CDR3 DNA follows: TGTGCCATCAGGTGGACTAGCGGCTACGAGCAGTACTTC. It encodes CAIRWTSGYEQYF. The chain couples TRBV2 to TRBJ2-7; 10 nucleotides agree with TRBD2. CDR3 length: 13 residues. Germline loops: CDR1 SNHLY, CDR2 FYNNEI. The V segment lost 10 bases and the J segment 3 bases; nucleotides outside the gene matches: 6. The full variable domain, completed using reference TRBV2 and TRBJ2-7, is EPEVTQTPSHQVTQMGQEVILRCVPISNHLYFYWYRQILGQKVEFLVSFYNNEISEKSEIFDDQFSVERPDGSNFTLKIRSTKLEDSAMYFCAIRWTSGYEQYFGPGTRLTVT.

In the case of this clonotype: A much larger clone lies one base from this, so it may be a read error. The CDR3 DNA is TGTGCCTCGAGAGAGGGGGCTGACACCAGGGAGCTGTTTTTT. Amino acids: CASREGADTRELFF. The chain employs TRBV28 and TRBJ2-2; TRBD1 agrees at 7 bases. The germline V gene encodes CDR1 MDHEN and CDR2 SYDVKM. CDR3 length: 14 amino acids.